This T cell receptor beta chain was captured in a study of blood T cells in healthy people across ages. Unmatched junction bases numbered 11, after V lost 0 bases and J lost 4 bases. This CDR3 is 16 amino acids long. Looked up from germline, CDR1 is DFQATT and CDR2 is SNEGSKA (reference sequence). Using a J-beta primer mix together with a sample-barcoded 5' primer, a second PCR was run for about 7 to 12 cycles. Using its own MiXCR run on the 5' RACE reads, TCRdb lists one record per CDR3 protein. The table lists around 800,000 distinct CDR3 sequences, roughly 25% of them singletons. These same records also appear under a second study, on T cells of mothers and their children. This second study says: Maternal samples each gave over 8 million TCR beta CDR3 reads, and child samples several million each.

This rearrangement joins TRBV20-1 to TRBJ2-7; 8 positions agree with TRBD2. What was sequenced was blood. This receptor was obtained from a boy aged 10-17 years in good health. The CDR3 DNA sequence: TGCAGTGCTAGAGATGTAAGGGGCGGGGGGCAATACGAGCAGTACTTC. Protein product: CSARDVRGGGQYEQYF.